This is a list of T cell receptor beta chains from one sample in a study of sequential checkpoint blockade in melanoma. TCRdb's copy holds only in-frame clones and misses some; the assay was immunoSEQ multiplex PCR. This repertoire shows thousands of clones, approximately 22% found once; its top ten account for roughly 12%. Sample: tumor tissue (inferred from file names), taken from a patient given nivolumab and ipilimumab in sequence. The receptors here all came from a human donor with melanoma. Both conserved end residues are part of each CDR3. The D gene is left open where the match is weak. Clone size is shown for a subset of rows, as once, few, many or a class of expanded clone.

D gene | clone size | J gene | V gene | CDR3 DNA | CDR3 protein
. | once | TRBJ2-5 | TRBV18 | TGTGCCAGCTCACCGATTGGCGCCCAAGAGACCCAGTACTTC | CASSPIGAQETQYF
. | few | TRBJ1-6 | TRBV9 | TGTGCCAGCAGCGTTAGAGAGGGCAGATATAATTCACCCCTCCACTTT | CASSVREGRYNSPLHF
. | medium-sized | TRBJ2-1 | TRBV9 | TGTGCCAGCAGCCCCCGAGTCGCAGGGCCCGACTCCTACAATGAGCAGTTCTTC | CASSPRVAGPDSYNEQFF
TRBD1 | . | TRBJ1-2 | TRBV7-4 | TGTGCCAGCAGCAGGTGGACAGGGAGTGGCTACACCTTC | CASSRWTGSGYTF
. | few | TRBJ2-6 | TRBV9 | TGTGCCAGCAGCGTAGCCGGCAGGTTATCTGGGGCCAACGTCCTGACTTTC | CASSVAGRLSGANVLTF
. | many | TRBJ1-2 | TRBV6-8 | TGTGCCAGCAGCCGGCTTGGTAACGGCTACACCTTC | CASSRLGNGYTF
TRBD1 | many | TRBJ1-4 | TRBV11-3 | TGTGCCAGCAGCCTGGGCGGGACAGGAGGCGAAAAACTGTTTTTT | CASSLGGTGGEKLFF
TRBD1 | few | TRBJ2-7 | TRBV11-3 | TGTGCCAGCAGCGACCGGGACAGGGGCTACGAGCAGTACTTC | CASSDRDRGYEQYF
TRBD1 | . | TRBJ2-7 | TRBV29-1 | TGCAGCGTTGAGCCCTTACCGGGGACAGGGCAACCCCTGGATTTTTGGTTGCAGTACTTC | CSVEPLPGTGQPLDFWLQYF
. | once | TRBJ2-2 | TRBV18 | TGTGCCAGCTCACCCCGGGGTGCTAACACCGGGGAGCTGTTTTTT | CASSPRGANTGELFF
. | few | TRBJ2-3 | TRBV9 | TGTGCCAGCAGCGAGAGATCAGATACGCAGTATTTT | CASSERSDTQYF
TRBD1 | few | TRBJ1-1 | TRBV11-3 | TGTGCCAGCAGCCGCGGAGGTGCAGGGGGCGGTGAAGCTTTCTTT | CASSRGGAGGGEAFF
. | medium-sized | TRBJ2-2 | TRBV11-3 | TGTGCCAGCAGCCAAGTACGGGCCGGAACGAACACCGGGGAGCTGTTTTTT | CASSQVRAGTNTGELFF
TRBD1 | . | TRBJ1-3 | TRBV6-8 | TGTGCCAGCAGTACTACCGGGACAGGGTCAGTCTCTGGAAACACCATATATTTT | CASSTTGTGSVSGNTIYF
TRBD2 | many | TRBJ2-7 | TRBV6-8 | TGTGCCGGAGGGACTAGCGGGGGCGAGCAGTACTTC | CAGGTSGGEQYF
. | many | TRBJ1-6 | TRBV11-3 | TGTGCCAGCAGCTTGGGACTTACGAGGTCACCCCTCCACTTT | CASSLGLTRSPLHF
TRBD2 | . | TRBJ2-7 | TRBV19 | TGTGCCAGTAGCCCGACTAGCGGGGCCGCCTACGAGCAGTACTTC | CASSPTSGAAYEQYF
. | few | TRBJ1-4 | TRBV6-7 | TGTGCCAGCAGTGAAGCGCTAGGGGCAACTAATGAAAAACTGTTTTTT | CASSEALGATNEKLFF
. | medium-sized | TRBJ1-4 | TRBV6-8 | TGTGCCAGCAGTTCATCTCGGTATGAAAAACTGTTTTTT | CASSSSRYEKLFF
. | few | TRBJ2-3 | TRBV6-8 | TGTGCCAGCAGTTACGAGGGTACCTACACAGATACGCAGTATTTT | CASSYEGTYTDTQYF
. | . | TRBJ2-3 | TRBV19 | TGTGCCAGTAGTATCGTAGTCACAGATACGCAGTATTTT | CASSIVVTDTQYF
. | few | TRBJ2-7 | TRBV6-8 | TGTGCCAGCAGTTACTCGACTCTAGGGAGCTCCGAGCAGTACTTC | CASSYSTLGSSEQYF
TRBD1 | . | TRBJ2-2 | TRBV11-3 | TGTGCCAGCAGCTTCGGGGACAGCAACACCGGGGAGCTGTTTTTT | CASSFGDSNTGELFF
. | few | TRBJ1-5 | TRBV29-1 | TGCAGCGTTGTCTTGGTTGGGGAGCCCCAGCATTTT | CSVVLVGEPQHF
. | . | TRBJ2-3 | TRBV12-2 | TGTGCAAGTCGCCCACCTGGGGGGACAGGGGGGACAGATACGCAGTATTTT | CASRPPGGTGGTDTQYF
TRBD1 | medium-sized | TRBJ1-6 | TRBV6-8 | TGTGCCAGCAGTTACAAGGACAGGAGTTATTCACCCCTCCACTTT | CASSYKDRSYSPLHF
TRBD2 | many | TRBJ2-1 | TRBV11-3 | TGTGCCAGCAGCTTGCAAGCGGGGCCTTACAATGAGCAGTTCTTC | CASSLQAGPYNEQFF
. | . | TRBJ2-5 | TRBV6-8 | TGTGCCAGCAGCGAGCGAAGGGGGACCCAGTACTTC | CASSERRGTQYF
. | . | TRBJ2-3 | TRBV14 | TGTGCCAGCAGCCAAGCTACCACAGATACGCAGTATTTT | CASSQATTDTQYF
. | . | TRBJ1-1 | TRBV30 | TGTGCCTGGAGGCGCCTTTCAATGAACACTGAAGCTTTCTTT | CAWRRLSMNTEAFF
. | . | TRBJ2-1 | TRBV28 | TGTGCCAGCAGTTTGGGAGCAGGACTGAGCGATGAGCAGTTCTTC | CASSLGAGLSDEQFF
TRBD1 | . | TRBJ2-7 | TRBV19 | TGTGCCAGTAGTGCGCGTGACAGGGCATCCTACGAGCAGTACTTC | CASSARDRASYEQYF
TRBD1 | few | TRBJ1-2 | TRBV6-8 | TGTGCCAGCAGTACACAGGGACAGGGAAACTATGGCTACACCTTC | CASSTQGQGNYGYTF
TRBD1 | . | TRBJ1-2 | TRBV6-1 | TGTGCCATCAGTGAAGTGGGACAGGGGATACGAGGCTACACCTTC | CAISEVGQGIRGYTF
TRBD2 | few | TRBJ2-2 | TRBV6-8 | TGTGCCAGCAGTTACTCCTTAGCCATTAGCGGGGGCGGGGAGCTGTTTTTT | CASSYSLAISGGGELFF
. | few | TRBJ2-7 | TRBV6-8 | TGTGCCAGCAGCTCGCCTACGACGGATTCCTACGAGCAGTACTTC | CASSSPTTDSYEQYF
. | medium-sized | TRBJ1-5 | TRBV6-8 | TGTGCCAGCAGTTACTCGCGGGGGGGTGGCAATCAGCCCCAGCATTTT | CASSYSRGGGNQPQHF
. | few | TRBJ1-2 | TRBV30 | TGTGCCAGGAGGACCGGAACTAAAGATGGCTACACCTTC | CARRTGTKDGYTF
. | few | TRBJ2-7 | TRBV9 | TGTGCCAGCAGCGTAGAATTGGGGGACGAGCAGTACTTC | CASSVELGDEQYF
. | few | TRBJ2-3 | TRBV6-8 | TGTGCCAGCAGAACAAACCTAGAAGGCGTGGGTACGCAGTATTTT | CASRTNLEGVGTQYF
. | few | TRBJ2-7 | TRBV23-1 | TGCGCCAGCAGCCCCTGGGTGGGATTAACCTACGAGCAGTACTTC | CASSPWVGLTYEQYF
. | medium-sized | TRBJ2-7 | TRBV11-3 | TGTGCCAGCAGCCCTCGGGACTGGACCTACGAGCAGTACTTC | CASSPRDWTYEQYF
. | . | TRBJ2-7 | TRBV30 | TGTGCCTGGAGTGTACCTCGGCAGGTGGTTTCCTACGAGCAGTACTTC | CAWSVPRQVVSYEQYF
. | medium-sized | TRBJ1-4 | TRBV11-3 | TGTGCCAGCAGCTTAGGAGGCGGCAATAATGAAAAACTGTTTTTT | CASSLGGGNNEKLFF
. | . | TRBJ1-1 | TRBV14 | TGTGCCAGCAGCGGCAGCCACACTGAAGCTTTCTTT | CASSGSHTEAFF
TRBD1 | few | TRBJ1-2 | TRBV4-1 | TGCGCCAGCAGCCAGTCATGGACAGGGGGAGTTGTTGGTGACTATGGCTACACCTTC | CASSQSWTGGVVGDYGYTF
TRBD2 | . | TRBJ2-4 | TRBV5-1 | TGCGCCAGCAGGTACAGACTAGCGGAGAACATTCAGTACTTC | CASRYRLAENIQYF
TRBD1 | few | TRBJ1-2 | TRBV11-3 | TGTGCCAGCAGCTTGGGAGGGGGCGGTGGCTATGGCTACACCTTC | CASSLGGGGGYGYTF
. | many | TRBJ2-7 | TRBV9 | TGTGCCAGCAGCTTACGCGGATTCGAGCAGTACTTC | CASSLRGFEQYF
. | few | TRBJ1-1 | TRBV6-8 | TGTGCCATCAGACAGGTGGCGGACACTGAAGCTTTCTTT | CAIRQVADTEAFF
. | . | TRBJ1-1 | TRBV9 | TGTGCCAGCAACACGGGACCCATGAACACTGAAGCTTTCTTT | CASNTGPMNTEAFF
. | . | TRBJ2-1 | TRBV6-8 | TGTGCCAGCACATCCTATCGGACAGTGTCCAATGAGCAGTTCTTC | CASTSYRTVSNEQFF
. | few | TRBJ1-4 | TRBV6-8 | TGTGCCAGCAGTCGACGGACTAATGAAAAACTGTTTTTT | CASSRRTNEKLFF
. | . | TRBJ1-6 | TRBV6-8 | TGTGCCAGCAGTTTATACTGGGACGGGCTTAATTCACCCCTCCACTTT | CASSLYWDGLNSPLHF
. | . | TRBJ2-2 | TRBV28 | TGTGCCAGCAGTTCGGGGCAAGGGGGCGGGGAGCTGTTTTTT | CASSSGQGGGELFF
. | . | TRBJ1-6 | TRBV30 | TGTGCCTGGAGTGCCGATTTAGTTACTTCACCCCTCCACTTT | CAWSADLVTSPLHF
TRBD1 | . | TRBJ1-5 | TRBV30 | TGTGCCTGGAGTGTGGGACAGGGGCCCAATCAGCCCCAGCATTTT | CAWSVGQGPNQPQHF
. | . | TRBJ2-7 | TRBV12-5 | TGTGCTAGTGGTGCGGAGGGACAGTTCTACGAGCAGTACTTC | CASGAEGQFYEQYF
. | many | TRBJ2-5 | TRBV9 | TGTGCCAGCAGCGTAGCCCCAGGGGGAGGGAGGGAGACCCAGTACTTC | CASSVAPGGGRETQYF
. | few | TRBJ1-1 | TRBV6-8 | TGTGCCAGCAGCCGGACAGAAAACACTGAAGCTTTCTTT | CASSRTENTEAFF